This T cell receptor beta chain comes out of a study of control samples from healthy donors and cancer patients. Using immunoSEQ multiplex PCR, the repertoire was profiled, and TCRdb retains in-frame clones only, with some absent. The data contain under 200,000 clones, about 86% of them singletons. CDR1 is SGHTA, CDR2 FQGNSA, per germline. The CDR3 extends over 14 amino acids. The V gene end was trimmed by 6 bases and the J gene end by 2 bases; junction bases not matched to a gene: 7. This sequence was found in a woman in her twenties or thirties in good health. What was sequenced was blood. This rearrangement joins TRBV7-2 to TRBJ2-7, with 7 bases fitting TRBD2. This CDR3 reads CASSGGEAAYEQYF. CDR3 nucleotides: TGTGCCAGCAGTGGGGGGGAGGCGGCCTACGAGCAGTACTTC.